This T cell receptor (beta chain) comes out of a study of radiation and T cells in renal cell carcinoma. Broader study findings: No pretreatment tumor biopsies were available for baseline clonotypes. Top tumor clonotypes rose in blood 2 weeks post-radiation, then contracted.

Germline V lookup: CDR1 GTSNPN, CDR2 SVGIG (reference sequence). This CDR3 is 13 amino acids long. The V segment lost 1 base and the J segment 7 bases; nucleotides outside the gene matches: 3. This clone was recorded a few times. Its antigen is not identified. Clones were sequenced by immunoSEQ multiplex PCR, and TCRdb holds only the in-frame ones, with some missing. The repertoire has 80,000 or so clones, 89% of them found once; the top ten carry around 6%. Time point reported: blood 4 weeks post-SBRT, at nephrectomy. Treatment in this sample: 15 Gy SBRT to primary tumor, nephrectomy 4 weeks later. Serial blood draws occurred at baseline and 2 and 4 weeks post-SBRT. The tumor was a clear cell renal cell carcinoma.

The TCR was taken from a woman between 70 and 85 years old with renal cell carcinoma. This chain connects TRBV30 to TRBJ1-5; 8 bases match TRBD1. The source was blood, collected from a patient whose treatment included radiotherapy and nephrectomy. The CDR3 coding sequence is TGTGCCTGGAGTGGACAGGGGCAGCAGCCCCAGCATTTT. It specifies CAWSGQGQQPQHF.